Listed below are T cell receptor beta chains from one sample, sequenced in a study of chemoradiotherapy in HPV16-positive cancers. Sequencing was performed with immunoSEQ multiplex PCR; in TCRdb, only in-frame clones are kept and a portion is missing. The table lists about 11,000 clones, more than 75% of them singletons, with approximately 2.2% in the top ten. This material was acquired from a patient who underwent chemoradiotherapy. The receptor set was obtained from a human donor with HPV-associated anogenital cancer. The CDR3 runs from the conserved cysteine through the conserved F or W. The D gene is left open where the match is weak.

d_gene,v_gene,j_gene,CDR3aa
-,TRBV20-1,TRBJ1-2,CSARGGGYTF
-,TRBV5-1,TRBJ2-1,CASSSPSYNEQFF
TRBD1,TRBV30,TRBJ1-3,CAWSLTGVGNTIYF
TRBD1,TRBV18,TRBJ2-6,CASSPVGQSGANVLTF
TRBD1,TRBV19,TRBJ2-6,CASLTGAGANVLTF
-,TRBV7-9,TRBJ1-6,CASSHSDAQNSPLHF
TRBD2,TRBV2,TRBJ2-3,CAGRGGPGTDTQYF
TRBD2,TRBV2,TRBJ2-6,CASSWTSGGSGANVLTF
-,TRBV7-5,TRBJ2-1,CARSFMLAGYNEQFF
-,TRBV13,TRBJ2-1,CASSLEGYNEQFF
TRBD1,TRBV5-6,TRBJ1-5,CASSDAGTGYQPQHF
-,TRBV21-1,TRBJ2-7,CASSPPLSSGVPRSYEQYF
-,TRBV5-1,TRBJ1-5,CASSPETGPYQPQHF
-,TRBV10-2,TRBJ2-7,CASGQSYEQYF
-,TRBV6-1,TRBJ1-5,CASSDSPTAQPQHF